The source of this T cell receptor beta chain is a study of Graves' ophthalmopathy and Graves' hyperthyroidism. PBMCs were density-gradient isolated from about 9.6 ml fresh blood. TCR beta CDR3 regions were amplified from RNA transcripts. The authors performed first-round RT-PCR with HTBI primers and then a second-round multiplex PCR. TCRdb reprocessed the multiplex PCR reads via MiXCR and lists one record per CDR3 protein. The table shows under 200,000 distinct CDR3 sequences, with under 40% occurring only once. There are many counts of this clonotype. Germline loops: CDR1 MNHEY, CDR2 SVGEGT. The CDR3 runs to 14 residues. Trimming cost V 5 bases and J 1 base, with 12 bases left between them.

The gene calls are TRBV6-2 or TRBV6-3 and TRBJ2-7; D is perhaps TRBD1 or TRBD2 (5 bases each). The TCR sequence derives from a middle-aged woman with Graves' ophthalmopathy. Sequenced sample: peripheral blood. The CDR3 DNA follows: TGTGCCAGCAGTCTCCGGGACCTTTCCTACGAGCAGTACTTC. Protein sequence: CASSLRDLSYEQYF.